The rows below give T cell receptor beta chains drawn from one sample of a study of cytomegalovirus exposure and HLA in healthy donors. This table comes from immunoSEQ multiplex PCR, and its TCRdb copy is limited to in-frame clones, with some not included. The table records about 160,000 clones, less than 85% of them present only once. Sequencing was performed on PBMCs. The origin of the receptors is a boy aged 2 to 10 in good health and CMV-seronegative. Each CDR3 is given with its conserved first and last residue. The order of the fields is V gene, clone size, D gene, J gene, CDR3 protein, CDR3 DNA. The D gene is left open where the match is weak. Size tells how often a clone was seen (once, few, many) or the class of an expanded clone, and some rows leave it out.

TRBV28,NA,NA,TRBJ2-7,CASSTGSHEQYF,TGTGCCAGCAGTACAGGATCGCACGAGCAGTACTTC
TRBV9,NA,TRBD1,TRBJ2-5,CASSVGRTGYETQYF,TGTGCCAGCAGCGTAGGTAGGACAGGGTACGAGACCCAGTACTTC
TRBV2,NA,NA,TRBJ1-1,CASTQTGRNTEAFF,TGTGCCAGCACGCAAACAGGGAGGAACACTGAAGCTTTCTTT
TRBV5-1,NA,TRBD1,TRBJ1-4,CASSLDAGGYEKLFF,TGCGCCAGCAGCTTGGATGCAGGGGGGTATGAAAAACTGTTTTTT
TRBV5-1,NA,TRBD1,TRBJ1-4,CASSLAVQGGPRGEKLFF,TGCGCCAGCAGCTTGGCCGTGCAGGGGGGCCCGAGGGGTGAAAAACTGTTTTTT
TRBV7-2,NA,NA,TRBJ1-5,CASSLGGASGLSQHF,TGTGCCAGCAGCTTAGGCGGAGCCTCGGGACTGTCCCAGCATTTT
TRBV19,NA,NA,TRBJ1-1,CASSIGRNTEAFF,TGTGCCAGTAGTATCGGGAGGAACACTGAAGCTTTCTTT
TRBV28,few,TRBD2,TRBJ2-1,CASSFTSGGSQPSYNEQFF,TGTGCCAGCAGTTTTACTAGCGGGGGCTCGCAACCTTCCTACAATGAGCAGTTCTTC
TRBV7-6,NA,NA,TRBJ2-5,CASSLKLIQETQYF,TGTGCCAGCAGCTTAAAACTGATTCAAGAGACCCAGTACTTC
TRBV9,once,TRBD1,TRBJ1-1,CASSVGTDFGTEAFF,TGTGCCAGCAGCGTTGGGACAGATTTTGGTACTGAAGCTTTCTTT
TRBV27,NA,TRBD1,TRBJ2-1,CASSGRDRGYNEQFF,TGTGCCAGCAGTGGCCGGGACAGGGGATACAATGAGCAGTTCTTC
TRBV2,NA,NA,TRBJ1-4,CASSSRQATNEKLFF,TGTGCCAGCAGTTCCCGACAGGCCACTAATGAAAAACTGTTTTTT
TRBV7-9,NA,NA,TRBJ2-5,CASSLGQGWETQYF,TGTGCCAGCAGCTTAGGGCAGGGGTGGGAGACCCAGTACTTC
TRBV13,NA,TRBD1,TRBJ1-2,CASSFRQGVGYTF,TGTGCCAGCAGCTTCAGACAGGGGGTAGGCTACACCTTC
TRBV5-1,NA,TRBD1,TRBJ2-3,CASSLPRGRPDTQYF,TGCGCCAGCAGCTTACCCAGGGGGCGCCCAGATACGCAGTATTTT
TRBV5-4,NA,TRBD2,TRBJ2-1,CASSRVSGGRYNEQFF,TGTGCCAGCAGCCGAGTTAGCGGGGGGAGGTACAATGAGCAGTTCTTC
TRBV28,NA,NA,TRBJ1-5,CASSPATARQPQHF,TGTGCCAGCAGTCCGGCAACTGCCAGGCAGCCCCAGCATTTT
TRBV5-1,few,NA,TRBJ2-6,CASSLRGGDSGANVLTF,TGCGCCAGCAGCTTGAGAGGTGGAGACTCTGGGGCCAACGTCCTGACTTTC
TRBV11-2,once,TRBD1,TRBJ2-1,CASSFYRGFHNEQFF,TGTGCCAGCAGCTTCTACAGGGGGTTCCACAATGAGCAGTTCTTC
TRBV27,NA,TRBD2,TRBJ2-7,CASSSTSGNYEQYF,TGTGCCAGCAGTTCAACTAGCGGAAACTACGAGCAGTACTTC
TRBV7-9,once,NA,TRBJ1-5,CSSSLFSQPQHF,TGTTCCAGCAGCTTATTTAGTCAGCCCCAGCATTTT
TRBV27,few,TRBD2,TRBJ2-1,CASRGLEGGSYNEQFF,TGTGCCAGCAGAGGATTGGAGGGAGGGTCTTACAATGAGCAGTTCTTC
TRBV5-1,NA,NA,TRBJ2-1,CASRAGSSYNEQFF,TGCGCCAGCAGGGCGGGGAGCTCCTACAATGAGCAGTTCTTC
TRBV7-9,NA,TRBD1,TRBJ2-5,CASSTLIRGQIKETQYF,TGTGCCAGCAGCACACTAATCAGGGGGCAGATTAAAGAGACCCAGTACTTC
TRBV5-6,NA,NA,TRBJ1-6,CASSPGTHSPLHF,TGTGCCAGCAGCCCCGGGACTCATTCACCCCTCCACTTT
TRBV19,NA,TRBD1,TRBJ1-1,CASNRNRDRYTEAFF,TGTGCCAGTAACCGTAACCGGGACAGATACACTGAAGCTTTCTTT
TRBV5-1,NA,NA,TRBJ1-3,CASSLGPSGNTIYF,TGCGCCAGCAGCTTGGGTCCTTCGGGAAACACCATATATTTT